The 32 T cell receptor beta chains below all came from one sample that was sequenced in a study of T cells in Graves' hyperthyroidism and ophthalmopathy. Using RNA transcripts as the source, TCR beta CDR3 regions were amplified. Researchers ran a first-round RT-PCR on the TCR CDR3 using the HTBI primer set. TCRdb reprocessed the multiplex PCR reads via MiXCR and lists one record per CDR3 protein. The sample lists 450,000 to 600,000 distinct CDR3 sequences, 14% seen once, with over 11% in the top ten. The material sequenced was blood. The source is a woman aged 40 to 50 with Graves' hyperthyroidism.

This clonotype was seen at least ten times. CDR3 sequence (DNA): TGTGCCAGCAGTGAAGACGGCCGCTACAATGAGCAGTTCTTC. It is translated as CASSEDGRYNEQFF. The V call is TRBV2, the J call TRBJ2-1; D ambiguous. This CDR3 spans 14 amino acids. Germline values: CDR1 SNHLY, CDR2 FYNNEI. V gave up 1 base and J gave up 3 bases, with 7 bases separating them. The full variable domain, completed using reference TRBV2 and TRBJ2-1, is EPEVTQTPSHQVTQMGQEVILRCVPISNHLYFYWYRQILGQKVEFLVSFYNNEISEKSEIFDDQFSVERPDGSNFTLKIRSTKLEDSAMYFCASSEDGRYNEQFFGPGTRLTVL.

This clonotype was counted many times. The CDR3 loop reads CASTLNVLQGNTEAFF. Here the CDR3 DNA reads TGTGCCAGCACCCTAAACGTGCTACAGGGGAACACTGAAGCTTTCTTT. The J gene is TRBJ1-1, the V gene TRBV28; TRBD1 might be the D (6 bases). The germline gives CDR1 MDHEN, CDR2 SYDVKM. The CDR3 is 16 residues long. Trimming took off 7 bases at V and 1 base at J, with 19 bases between the two ends.

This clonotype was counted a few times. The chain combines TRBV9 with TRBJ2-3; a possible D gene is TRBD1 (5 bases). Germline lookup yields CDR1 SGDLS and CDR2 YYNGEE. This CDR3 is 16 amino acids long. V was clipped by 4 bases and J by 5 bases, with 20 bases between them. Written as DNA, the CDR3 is TGTGCCAGCAGCAATGAGGCTGTAGGGGCCGGAGATACGCAGTATTTT. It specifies CASSNEAVGAGDTQYF.

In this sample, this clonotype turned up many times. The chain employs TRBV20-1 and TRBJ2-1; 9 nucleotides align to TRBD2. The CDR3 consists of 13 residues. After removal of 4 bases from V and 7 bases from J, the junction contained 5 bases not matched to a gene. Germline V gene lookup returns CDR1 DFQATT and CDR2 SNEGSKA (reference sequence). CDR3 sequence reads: CSATPGLANEQFF. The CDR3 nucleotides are TGCAGTGCTACACCGGGACTAGCAAATGAGCAGTTCTTC.

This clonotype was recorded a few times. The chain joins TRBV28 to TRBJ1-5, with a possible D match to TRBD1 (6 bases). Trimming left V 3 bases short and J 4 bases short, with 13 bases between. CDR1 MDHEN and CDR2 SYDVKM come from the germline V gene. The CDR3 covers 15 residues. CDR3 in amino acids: CASSFDRNPNQPQHF. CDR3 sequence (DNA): TGTGCCAGCAGTTTCGACAGGAACCCAAATCAGCCCCAGCATTTT.

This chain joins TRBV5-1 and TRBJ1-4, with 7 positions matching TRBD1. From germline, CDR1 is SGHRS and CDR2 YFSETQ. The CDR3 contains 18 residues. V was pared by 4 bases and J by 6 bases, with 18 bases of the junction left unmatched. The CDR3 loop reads CASSAGVTGQRRDEKLFF. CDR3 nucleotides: TGCGCCAGCAGCGCGGGGGTGACAGGGCAGAGGAGGGATGAAAAACTGTTTTTT.

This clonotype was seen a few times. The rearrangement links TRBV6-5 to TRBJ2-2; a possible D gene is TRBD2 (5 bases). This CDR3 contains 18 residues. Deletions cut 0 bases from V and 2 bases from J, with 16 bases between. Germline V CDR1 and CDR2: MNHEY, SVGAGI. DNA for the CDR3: TGTGCCAGCAGTTACTCGATGGGTAGCGTAGTTAACACCGGGGAGCTGTTTTTT. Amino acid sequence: CASSYSMGSVVNTGELFF.

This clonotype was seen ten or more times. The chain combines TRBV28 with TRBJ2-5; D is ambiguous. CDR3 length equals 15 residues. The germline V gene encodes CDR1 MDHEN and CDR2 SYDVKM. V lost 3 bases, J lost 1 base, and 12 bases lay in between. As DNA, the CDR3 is TGTGCCAGCAGTTTGCTACGGATAAGCCAAGAGACCCAGTACTTC. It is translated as CASSLLRISQETQYF.

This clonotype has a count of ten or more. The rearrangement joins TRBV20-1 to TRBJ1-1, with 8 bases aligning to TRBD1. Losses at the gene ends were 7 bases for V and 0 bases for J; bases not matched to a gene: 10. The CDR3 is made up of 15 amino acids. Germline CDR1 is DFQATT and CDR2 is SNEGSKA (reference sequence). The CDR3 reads CSVKDRARLNTEAFF. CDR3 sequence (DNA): TGCAGTGTTAAGGACAGGGCGAGATTGAACACTGAAGCTTTCTTT.

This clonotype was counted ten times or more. The CDR3 spells CAWALRDFYNEQFF. CDR3 bases: TGTGCCTGGGCCCTCCGGGACTTTTACAATGAGCAGTTCTTC. This rearrangement joins TRBV30 to TRBJ2-1; the D gene is possibly TRBD2 (6 bases). This CDR3 has 14 residues. Trimming stripped 5 bases from V and 4 bases from J, with 15 bases between. Germline V gives CDR1 GTSNPN, CDR2 SVGIG (reference sequence).

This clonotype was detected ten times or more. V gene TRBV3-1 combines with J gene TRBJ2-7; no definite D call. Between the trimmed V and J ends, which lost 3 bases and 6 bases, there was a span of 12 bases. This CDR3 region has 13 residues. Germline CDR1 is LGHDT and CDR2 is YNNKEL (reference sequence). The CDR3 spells CASSHLLLGEQYF. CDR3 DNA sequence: TGTGCCAGCAGCCATTTGCTTTTGGGCGAGCAGTACTTC.

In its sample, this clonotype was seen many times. The DNA for the CDR3 is TGTGCCAGCGGGACCAGGGGAGGTGAGCAGTTCTTC. Translating it yields CASGTRGGEQFF. This chain connects TRBV6-1 to TRBJ2-1, with D perhaps assigned TRBD1 or TRBD2 (6 bases each). From germline, CDR1 is MNHNS and CDR2 SASEGT. This CDR3 comprises 12 residues. V lost 8 bases, J lost 9 bases, and 14 bases lay in between.

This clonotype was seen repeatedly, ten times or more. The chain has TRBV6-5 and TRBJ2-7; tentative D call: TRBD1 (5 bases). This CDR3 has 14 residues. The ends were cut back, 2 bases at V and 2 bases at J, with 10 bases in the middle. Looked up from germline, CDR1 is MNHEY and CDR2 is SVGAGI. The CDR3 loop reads CASSYAAGTYEQYF. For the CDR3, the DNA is TGTGCCAGCAGTTACGCGGCAGGGACCTACGAGCAGTACTTC.

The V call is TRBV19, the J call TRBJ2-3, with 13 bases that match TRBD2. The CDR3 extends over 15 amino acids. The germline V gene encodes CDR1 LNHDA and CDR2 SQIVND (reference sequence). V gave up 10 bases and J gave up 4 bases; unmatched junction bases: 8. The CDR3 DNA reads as TGTGCCACATCTGGACTAGCGGGAGTGGCAGATACGCAGTATTTT. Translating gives CATSGLAGVADTQYF.

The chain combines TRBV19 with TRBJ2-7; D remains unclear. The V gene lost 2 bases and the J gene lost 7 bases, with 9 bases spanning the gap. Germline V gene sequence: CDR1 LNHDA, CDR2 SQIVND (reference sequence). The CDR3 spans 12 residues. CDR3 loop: CASSIMPGEQYF. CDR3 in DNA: TGTGCCAGTAGTATAATGCCTGGGGAGCAGTACTTC. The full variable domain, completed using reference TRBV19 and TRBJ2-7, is DGGITQSPKYLFRKEGQNVTLSCEQNLNHDAMYWYRQDPGQGLRLIYYSQIVNDFQKGDIAEGYSVSREKKESFPLTVTSAQKNPTAFYLCASSIMPGEQYFGPGTRLTVT.

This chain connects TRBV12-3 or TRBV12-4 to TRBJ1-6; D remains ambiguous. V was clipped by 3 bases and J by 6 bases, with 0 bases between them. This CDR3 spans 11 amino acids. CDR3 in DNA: TGTGCCAGCAGTTTTAATTCACCCCTCCACTTT. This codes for CASSFNSPLHF.

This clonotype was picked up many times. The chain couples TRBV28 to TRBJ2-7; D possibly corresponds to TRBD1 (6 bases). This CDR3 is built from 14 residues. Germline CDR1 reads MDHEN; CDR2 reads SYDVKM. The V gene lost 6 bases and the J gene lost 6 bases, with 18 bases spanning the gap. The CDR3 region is CASSPPGQRTEQYF. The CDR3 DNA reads TGTGCCAGCAGCCCCCCCGGACAGAGGACCGAGCAGTACTTC. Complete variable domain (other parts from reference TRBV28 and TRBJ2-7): DVKVTQSSRYLVKRTGEKVFLECVQDMDHENMFWYRQDPGLGLRLIYFSYDVKMKEKGDIPEGYSVSREKKERFSLILESASTNQTSMYLCASSPPGQRTEQYFGPGTRLTVT.

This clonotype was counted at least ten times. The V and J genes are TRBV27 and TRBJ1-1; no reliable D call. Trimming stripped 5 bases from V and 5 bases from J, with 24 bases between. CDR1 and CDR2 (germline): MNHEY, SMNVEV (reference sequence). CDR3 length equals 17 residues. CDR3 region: CASSLTIPTGSWTEAFF. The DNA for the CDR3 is TGTGCCAGCAGTCTTACAATACCCACCGGGAGTTGGACTGAAGCTTTCTTT.

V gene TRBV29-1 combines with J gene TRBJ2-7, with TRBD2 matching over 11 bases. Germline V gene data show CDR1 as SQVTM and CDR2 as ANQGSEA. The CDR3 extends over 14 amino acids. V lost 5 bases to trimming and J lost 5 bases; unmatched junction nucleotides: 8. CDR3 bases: TGCAGCGTTCAGTTAGCGGGAGGGCCGAACGAGCAGTACTTC. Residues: CSVQLAGGPNEQYF.

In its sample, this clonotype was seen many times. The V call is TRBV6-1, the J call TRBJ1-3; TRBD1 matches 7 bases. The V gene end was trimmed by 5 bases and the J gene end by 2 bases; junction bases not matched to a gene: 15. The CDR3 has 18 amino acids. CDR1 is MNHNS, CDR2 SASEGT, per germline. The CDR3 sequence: CASSYRGRGKSAGNTIYF. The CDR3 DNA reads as TGTGCCAGCAGTTATCGGGGCAGGGGGAAGAGCGCTGGAAACACCATATATTTT.

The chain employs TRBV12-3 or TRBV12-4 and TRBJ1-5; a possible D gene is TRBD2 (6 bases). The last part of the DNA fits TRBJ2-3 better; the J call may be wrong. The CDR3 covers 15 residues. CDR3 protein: CASNSGGLLNQPQYF. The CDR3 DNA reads TGTGCCAGCAACTCAGGAGGGCTTCTCAATCAGCCCCAGTATTTT.

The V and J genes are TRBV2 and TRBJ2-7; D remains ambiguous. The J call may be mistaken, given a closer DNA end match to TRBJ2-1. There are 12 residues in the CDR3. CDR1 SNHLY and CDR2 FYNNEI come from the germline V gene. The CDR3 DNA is TGTGCCAGCAGCACCTCAGGATACGAGCAGTTCTTC. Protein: CASSTSGYEQFF.

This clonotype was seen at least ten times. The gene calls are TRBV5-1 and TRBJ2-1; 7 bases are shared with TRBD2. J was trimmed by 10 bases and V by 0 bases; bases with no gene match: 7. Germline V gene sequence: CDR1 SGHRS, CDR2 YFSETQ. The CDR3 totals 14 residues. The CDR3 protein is CASSLAKGREEQFF. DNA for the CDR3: TGCGCCAGCAGCTTGGCCAAGGGGCGGGAGGAGCAGTTCTTC.

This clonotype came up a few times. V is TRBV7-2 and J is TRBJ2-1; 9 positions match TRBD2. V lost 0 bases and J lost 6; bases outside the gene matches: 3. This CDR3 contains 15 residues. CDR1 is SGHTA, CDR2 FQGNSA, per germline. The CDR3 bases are TGTGCCAGCAGCTTAGCTAGCGGGAGTTTCAATGAGCAGTTCTTC. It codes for CASSLASGSFNEQFF.

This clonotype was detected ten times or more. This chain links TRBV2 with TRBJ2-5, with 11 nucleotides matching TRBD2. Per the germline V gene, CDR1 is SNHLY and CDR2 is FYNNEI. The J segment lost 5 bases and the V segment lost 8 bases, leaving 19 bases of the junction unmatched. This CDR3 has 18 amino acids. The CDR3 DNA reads TGTGCCAGCGGCACGCCGTATACTAGCGGGAGTGGAGGGGAGACCCAGTACTTC. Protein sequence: CASGTPYTSGSGGETQYF.

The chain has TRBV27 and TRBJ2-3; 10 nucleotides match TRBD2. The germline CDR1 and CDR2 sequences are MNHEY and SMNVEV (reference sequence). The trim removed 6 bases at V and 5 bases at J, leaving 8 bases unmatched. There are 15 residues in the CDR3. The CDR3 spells CASRPGTSAGDTQYF. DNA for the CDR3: TGTGCCAGCAGACCCGGGACTAGCGCGGGAGATACGCAGTATTTT.

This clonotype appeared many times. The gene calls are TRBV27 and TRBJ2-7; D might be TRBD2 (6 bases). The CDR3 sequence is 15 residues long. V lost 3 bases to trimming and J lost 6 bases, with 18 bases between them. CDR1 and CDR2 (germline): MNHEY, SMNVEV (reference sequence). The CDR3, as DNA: TGTGCCAGCAGTTTTAACCCCGACGCGGGAATCGAGCAGTACTTC. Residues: CASSFNPDAGIEQYF.

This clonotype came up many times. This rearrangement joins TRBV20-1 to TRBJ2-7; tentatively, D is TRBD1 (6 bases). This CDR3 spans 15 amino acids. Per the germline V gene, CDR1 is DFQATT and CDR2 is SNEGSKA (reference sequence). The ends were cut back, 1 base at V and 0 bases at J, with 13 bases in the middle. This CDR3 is CSARGTGTSSYEQYF. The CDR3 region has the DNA TGCAGTGCTAGAGGAACAGGGACAAGCTCCTACGAGCAGTACTTC.

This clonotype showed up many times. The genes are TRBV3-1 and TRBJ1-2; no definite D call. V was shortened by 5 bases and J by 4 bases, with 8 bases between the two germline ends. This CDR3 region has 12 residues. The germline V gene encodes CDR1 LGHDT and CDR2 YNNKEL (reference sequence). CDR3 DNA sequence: TGTGCCAGCAGCGTCTCGGCCTATGGCTACACCTTC. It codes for CASSVSAYGYTF.

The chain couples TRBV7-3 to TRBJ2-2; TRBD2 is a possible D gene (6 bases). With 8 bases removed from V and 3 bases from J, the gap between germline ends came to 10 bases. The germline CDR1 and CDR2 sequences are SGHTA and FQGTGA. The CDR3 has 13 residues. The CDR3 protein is CASGPGDTGELFF. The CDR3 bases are TGTGCCAGCGGCCCGGGGGACACCGGGGAGCTGTTTTTT.

The CDR3 sequence: CSAVRGSLHEQYF. The CDR3 DNA is TGCAGTGCCGTCAGGGGGTCCCTCCACGAGCAGTACTTC. The V call is TRBV20-1, the J call TRBJ2-7, with 7 bases fitting TRBD1. The germline gives CDR1 DFQATT, CDR2 SNEGSKA (reference sequence). Germline trimming cut 6 bases from V and 5 bases from J; bases unmatched to any gene: 10. The CDR3 runs 13 residues.

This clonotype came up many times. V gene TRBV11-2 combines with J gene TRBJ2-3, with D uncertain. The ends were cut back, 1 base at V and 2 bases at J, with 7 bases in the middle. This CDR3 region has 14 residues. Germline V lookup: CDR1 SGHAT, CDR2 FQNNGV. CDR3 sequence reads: CASSLVPTTDTQYF. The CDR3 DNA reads TGTGCCAGCAGCTTAGTTCCCACCACAGATACGCAGTATTTT.